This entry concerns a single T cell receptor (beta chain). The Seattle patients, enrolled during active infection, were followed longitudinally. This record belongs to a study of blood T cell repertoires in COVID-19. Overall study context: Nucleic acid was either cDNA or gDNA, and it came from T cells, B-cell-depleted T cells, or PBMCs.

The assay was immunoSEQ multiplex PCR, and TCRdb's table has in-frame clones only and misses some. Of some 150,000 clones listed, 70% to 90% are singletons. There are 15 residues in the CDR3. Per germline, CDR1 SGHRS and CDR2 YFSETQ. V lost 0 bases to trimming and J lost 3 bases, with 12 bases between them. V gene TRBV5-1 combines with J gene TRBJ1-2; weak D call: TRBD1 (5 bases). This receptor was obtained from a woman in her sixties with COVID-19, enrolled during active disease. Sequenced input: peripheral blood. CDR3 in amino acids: CASSLGQGMDYGYTF. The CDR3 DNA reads TGCGCCAGCAGCTTGGGGCAGGGTATGGACTATGGCTACACCTTC.